Sequencing of this T cell receptor (beta chain) was carried out in a study of T cell responses to AZD1222 COVID-19 vaccine. Study-level findings and limits: Regions left unmutated in variants are reportedly the target of nearly half of spike-specific TCRs.

Comments on this clone: Antigen unknown.

J was trimmed by 1 base and V by 2 bases; bases with no gene match: 4. This CDR3 has 17 residues. Germline V CDR1 and CDR2: MNHGY, SAAAGT. The assay was immunoSEQ multiplex PCR, and TCRdb's table has in-frame clones only and misses some. The sample shows about 93,000 clones, about 90% of them seen only once. Sequencing was performed on peripheral blood, taken on day 0 of MenACWY control vaccination. The gene calls are TRBV6-8 and TRBJ2-1; TRBD2 matches 11 bases. This receptor was obtained from an adult in good health. CDR3 in amino acids: CASSYVLAGGSYNEQFF. The CDR3 DNA follows: TGTGCCAGCAGTTACGTCCTAGCGGGGGGTTCCTACAATGAGCAGTTCTTC.